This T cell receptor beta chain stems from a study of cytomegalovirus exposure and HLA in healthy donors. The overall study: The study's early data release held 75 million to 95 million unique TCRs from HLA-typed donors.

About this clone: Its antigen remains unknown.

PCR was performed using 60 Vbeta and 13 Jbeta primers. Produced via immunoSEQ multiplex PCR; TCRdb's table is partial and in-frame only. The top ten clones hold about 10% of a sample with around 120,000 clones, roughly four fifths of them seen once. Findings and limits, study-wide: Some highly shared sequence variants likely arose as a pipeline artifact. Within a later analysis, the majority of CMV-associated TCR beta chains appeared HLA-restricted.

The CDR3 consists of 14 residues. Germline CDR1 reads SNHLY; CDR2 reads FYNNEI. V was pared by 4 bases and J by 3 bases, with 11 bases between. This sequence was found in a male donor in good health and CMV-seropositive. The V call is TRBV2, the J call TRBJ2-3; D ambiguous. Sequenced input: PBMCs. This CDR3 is CASSAVAVTDTQYF. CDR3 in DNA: TGTGCCAGCAGTGCCGTCGCGGTGACAGATACGCAGTATTTT.